A selection of T cell receptor beta chains follows, all from one sample in a study of post-analysis software for immune sequencing data. Each CDR3 protein is one row after TCRdb ran MiXCR on the PCR reads. The repertoire has over 700,000 distinct CDR3 sequences, 25% to 30% of them found once; the top ten carry more than 0.55%. Material: blood. These receptors were obtained from a girl aged 10 to 17 with multiple sclerosis. The CDR3 runs from the conserved cysteine through the conserved F or W.

j_call v_call cdr3_aa
TRBJ2-1 TRBV7-2 CASTPYVAGGHNEQFF
TRBJ2-5 TRBV20-1 CSALQSGQETQYF
TRBJ1-6 TRBV7-2 CASSLLGNSPLHF
TRBJ1-1 TRBV20-1 CSARDGGRVRGTEAFF
TRBJ2-3 TRBV27 CASSLRGFAPGTDTQYF
TRBJ2-1 TRBV5-1 CASSLGREVGYNEQFF
TRBJ2-1 TRBV14 CASSQRGGVVQFF
TRBJ1-2 TRBV18 CASSPRVGTLYGYTF
- TRBV7-6 CASSLVTIHEQYF
TRBJ2-3 TRBV5-1 CASLGPAADTQYF
TRBJ2-1 TRBV29-1 CSAGLDSMNEQFF
TRBJ1-2 TRBV5-1 CASSTQVGPGGYTF
TRBJ2-1 TRBV10-1 CASREGREGDEQFF
TRBJ2-5 TRBV7-2 CASSLQVGGETQYF
TRBJ2-1 TRBV6-1 CASSVRDRAGDEQFF
TRBJ2-1 TRBV20-1 CSASRRTRNEQFF
TRBJ2-5 TRBV5-1 CASSSGARDRAEETQYF
TRBJ2-1 TRBV18 CASSADRPSMGEQFF